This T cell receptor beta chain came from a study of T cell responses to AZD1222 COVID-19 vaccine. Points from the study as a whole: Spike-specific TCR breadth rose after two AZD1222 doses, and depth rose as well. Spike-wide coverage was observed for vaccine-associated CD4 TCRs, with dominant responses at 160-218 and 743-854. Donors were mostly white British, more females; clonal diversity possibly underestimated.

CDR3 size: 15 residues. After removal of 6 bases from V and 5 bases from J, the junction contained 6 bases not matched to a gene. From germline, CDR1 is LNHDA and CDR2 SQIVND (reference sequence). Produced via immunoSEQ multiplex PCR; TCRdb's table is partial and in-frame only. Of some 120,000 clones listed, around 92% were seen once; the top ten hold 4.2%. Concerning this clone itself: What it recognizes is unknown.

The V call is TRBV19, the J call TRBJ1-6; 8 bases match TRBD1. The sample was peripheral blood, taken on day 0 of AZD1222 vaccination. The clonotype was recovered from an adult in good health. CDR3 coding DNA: TGTGCCAGTAGACCTACGGACAGGGATAATTCACCCCTCCACTTT. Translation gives CASRPTDRDNSPLHF.